This TCR beta chain was profiled in a study of blood T cell repertoires in COVID-19. On the study more broadly: Whether acute or convalescent, the COVID-19 samples came from the United States, Italy and Spain.

TCRdb keeps only in-frame clones here, not all; method: immunoSEQ multiplex PCR. This table has approximately 400,000 clones, approximately 88% appearing once. V lost 5 bases and J lost 14, with 22 bases in between. The CDR3 sequence is 13 residues long. In germline, CDR1 is SGHTS, CDR2 YDEGEE. Specimen: peripheral blood. The chain recombines TRBV5-8 with TRBJ1-2; D unclear. This sequence was found in a woman aged 45 to 65 with COVID-19, enrolled during active disease. CDR3 DNA: TGTGCCAGCAGTTATGGGGTGTCTTATGGGAGGACCTTC. Translated: CASSYGVSYGRTF.